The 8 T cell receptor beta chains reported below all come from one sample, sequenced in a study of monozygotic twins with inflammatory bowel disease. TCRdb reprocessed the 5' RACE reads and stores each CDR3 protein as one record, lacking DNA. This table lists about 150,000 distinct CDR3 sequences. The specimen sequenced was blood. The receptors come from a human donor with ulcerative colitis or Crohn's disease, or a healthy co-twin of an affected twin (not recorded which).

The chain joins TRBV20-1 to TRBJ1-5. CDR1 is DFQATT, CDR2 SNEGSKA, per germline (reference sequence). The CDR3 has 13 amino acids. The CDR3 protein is CSATGNSNQPQHF.

CDR3 loop: CASSQTVSGNTIYF. The chain employs TRBV4-3 and TRBJ1-3. The length of the CDR3 is 14 residues. Germline CDR1 is LGHNA and CDR2 is YSLEER.

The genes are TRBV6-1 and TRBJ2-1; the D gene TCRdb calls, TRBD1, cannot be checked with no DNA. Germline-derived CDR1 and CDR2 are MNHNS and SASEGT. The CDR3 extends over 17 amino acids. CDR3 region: CASRADMGERPYNEQFF.

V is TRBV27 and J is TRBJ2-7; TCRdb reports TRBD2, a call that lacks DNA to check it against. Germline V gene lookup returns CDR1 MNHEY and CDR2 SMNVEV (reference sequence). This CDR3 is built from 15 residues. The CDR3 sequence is CASSLSGDWLDEQYF.

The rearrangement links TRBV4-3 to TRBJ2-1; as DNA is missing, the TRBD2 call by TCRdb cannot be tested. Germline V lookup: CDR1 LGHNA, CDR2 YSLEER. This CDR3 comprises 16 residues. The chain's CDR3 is CASSQDLAGSRNEQFF.

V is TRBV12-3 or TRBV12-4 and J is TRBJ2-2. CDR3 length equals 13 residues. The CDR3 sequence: CASSLPTVGELFF.

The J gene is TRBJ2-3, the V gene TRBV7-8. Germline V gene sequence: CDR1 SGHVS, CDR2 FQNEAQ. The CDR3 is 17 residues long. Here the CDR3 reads CASSFRTQTLSTDTQYF.

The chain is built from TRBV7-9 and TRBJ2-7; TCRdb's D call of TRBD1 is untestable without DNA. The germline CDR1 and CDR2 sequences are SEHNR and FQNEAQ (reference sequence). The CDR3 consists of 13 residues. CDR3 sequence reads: CASSQVGGAEQYF.